These 15 T cell receptor beta chains share one sample of origin, sequenced in a study of cytomegalovirus exposure and HLA in healthy donors. Only in-frame clones appear in the TCRdb table, and some are missing; sequencing was by immunoSEQ multiplex PCR. The data show some 120,000 clones, roughly 89% seen once. Sequenced input: PBMCs. All receptors come from a man aged 25 to 40 in good health and CMV-seronegative.

The rearrangement uses TRBV27 and TRBJ2-1; 10 bases are a match to TRBD1. CDR1 and CDR2 from the germline V gene are MNHEY and SMNVEV (reference sequence). After removal of 4 bases from V and 7 bases from J, the junction contained 7 bases not matched to a gene. The length of the CDR3 is 15 residues. Written as DNA, the CDR3 is TGTGCCAGCAGTTGGGACAGGGGTAATGGGAATGAGCAGTTCTTC. Its protein product is CASSWDRGNGNEQFF.

The rearrangement uses TRBV6-5 and TRBJ1-2; 7 nucleotides align to TRBD1. After removal of 0 bases from V and 7 bases from J, the junction contained 2 bases not matched to a gene. This CDR3 contains 13 residues. The germline V gene encodes CDR1 MNHEY and CDR2 SVGAGI. This CDR3 is CASSYSQGSGYTF. Written as DNA, the CDR3 is TGTGCCAGCAGTTACTCACAGGGGTCTGGCTACACCTTC.

The chain employs TRBV7-9 and TRBJ2-1, with 7 bases matching TRBD2. The CDR3 covers 14 residues. Germline loops: CDR1 SEHNR, CDR2 FQNEAQ (reference sequence). The J segment lost 4 bases and the V segment lost 7 bases, leaving 7 bases of the junction unmatched. CDR3 DNA: TGTGCCAGCACCTCGCGGGAGCAGTACAATGAGCAGTTCTTC. This translates into CASTSREQYNEQFF. Using reference TRBV7-9 and TRBJ2-1 for the parts outside the CDR3, the full variable domain is DTGVSQNPRHKITKRGQNVTFRCDPISEHNRLYWYRQTLGQGPEFLTYFQNEAQLEKSRLLSDRFSAERPKGSFSTLEIQRTEQGDSAMYLCASTSREQYNEQFFGPGTRLTVL.

The V gene is TRBV28, the J gene TRBJ2-7, with D unresolved. The V end was cut by 4 bases, the J end by 4 bases, with 11 bases between. The germline CDR1 and CDR2 sequences are MDHEN and SYDVKM. The CDR3 is made up of 13 amino acids. The CDR3 protein is CASSSPPRYEQYF. DNA of the CDR3: TGTGCCAGCAGTTCCCCTCCGCGATACGAGCAGTACTTC.

The V gene is TRBV19, the J gene TRBJ1-6, with a tentative D call TRBD1 (5 bases). Per germline, CDR1 LNHDA and CDR2 SQIVND (reference sequence). This CDR3 spans 16 amino acids. V was clipped by 3 bases and J by 7 bases, with 16 bases between them. CDR3 sequence (DNA): TGTGCCAGTAGTATGGTTGCCCAGGGCCGAAATTCACCCCTCCACTTT. Protein product: CASSMVAQGRNSPLHF.

V and J are TRBV2 and TRBJ2-6, with a possible D match to TRBD1 (5 bases). Trimming pared 4 bases from V and 3 bases from J, leaving 10 bases between. The CDR3 contains 15 residues. Germline CDR1 is SNHLY and CDR2 is FYNNEI. This CDR3 reads CASSVQGGGANVLTF. The CDR3 nucleotides read TGTGCCAGCAGTGTCCAGGGTGGTGGGGCCAACGTCCTGACTTTC.

The genes are TRBV4-1 and TRBJ1-4, with D possibly matching TRBD1 (5 bases). The germline V gene encodes CDR1 MGHRA and CDR2 YSYEKL. The CDR3 is made up of 13 amino acids. Trimming pared 3 bases from V and 6 bases from J, leaving 8 bases between. The DNA for the CDR3 is TGCGCCAGCAGCCAGGGGGGGTATGAAAAACTGTTTTTT. Protein product: CASSQGGYEKLFF.

About this clone itself: The junction does not match germline at one end; this may be a read error. V gene TRBV7-2 combines with J gene TRBJ1-5; D possibly corresponds to TRBD1 (6 bases). CDR1 SGHTA and CDR2 FQGNSA come from the germline V gene. This CDR3 spans 16 amino acids. In DNA, the CDR3 is TGTGCCAGCAGCTTCCGGCCAGGGGTTAGCGATCAGCCCCAGCATTTT. Protein sequence: CASSFRPGVSDQPQHF.

The rearrangement uses TRBV5-4 and TRBJ1-2; the D gene is possibly TRBD1 (6 bases). CDR3 length: 14 residues. The V gene lost 4 bases and the J gene lost 8 bases, with 18 bases spanning the gap. Germline CDR1 is SGHNT and CDR2 is YYREEE (reference sequence). CDR3: CASSLPGGAPGYTF. The CDR3 bases are TGTGCCAGCAGCCTGCCGGGGGGGGCGCCCGGCTACACCTTC.

In its sample, this clone was seen once. This sequence joins TRBV7-9 and TRBJ2-7, with 7 bases aligning to TRBD2. The germline V gene has CDR1 SEHNR and CDR2 FQNEAQ (reference sequence). This CDR3 is built from 17 residues. V gave up 6 bases and J gave up 2 bases; unmatched junction bases: 16. In DNA form, the CDR3 reads TGTGCCAGCAGTTCCCAAGTGGGGGAGGGCGGAACCTACGAGCAGTACTTC. Its protein is CASSSQVGEGGTYEQYF.

This chain joins TRBV10-2 and TRBJ2-7; the match to TRBD2 covers 12 bases. This CDR3 has 15 residues. The germline CDR1 and CDR2 sequences are WSHSY and SAAADI. V was clipped by 3 bases and J by 4 bases; unmatched bases: 4. CDR3 amino acids: CASSDPGTSGYEQYF. The CDR3 DNA reads as TGCGCCAGCAGTGACCCCGGGACTAGCGGGTACGAGCAGTACTTC.

This rearrangement joins TRBV20-1 to TRBJ1-2, with TRBD1 matching over 7 bases. The CDR3 sequence is 11 residues long. V was clipped by 5 bases and J by 7 bases; unmatched bases: 4. The germline CDR1 and CDR2 sequences are DFQATT and SNEGSKA (reference sequence). In nucleotides, the CDR3 is TGCAGTGCTCGACAGGGTAGTGGCTACACCTTC. It codes for CSARQGSGYTF.

This chain connects TRBV5-5 to TRBJ1-5; TRBD1 aligns across 7 bases. The CDR3 has 16 amino acids. V lost 0 bases and J lost 0; bases outside the gene matches: 3. The V gene's germline CDR1 is SGHKS and CDR2 YYEKEE (reference sequence). CDR3 nucleotide sequence: TGTGCCAGCAGCTTGGAATACAGGGGTAGCAATCAGCCCCAGCATTTT. Residues: CASSLEYRGSNQPQHF.

J is TRBJ1-1 and V is TRBV28, with D unresolved. Between the trimmed V and J ends, which lost 2 bases and 3 bases, there was a span of 4 bases. Germline CDR1 and CDR2: MDHEN and SYDVKM. The CDR3 is 12 residues long. The CDR3 loop is CASSLLYTEAFF. CDR3 nucleotide sequence: TGTGCCAGCAGTTTACTGTACACTGAAGCTTTCTTT. Combining the CDR3 with reference TRBV28 and TRBJ1-1 gives the whole variable domain DVKVTQSSRYLVKRTGEKVFLECVQDMDHENMFWYRQDPGLGLRLIYFSYDVKMKEKGDIPEGYSVSREKKERFSLILESASTNQTSMYLCASSLLYTEAFFGQGTRLTVV.

The chain links TRBV5-1 to TRBJ2-3; maybe TRBD2 (5 bases). V dropped 3 bases and J dropped 0 bases, with 11 bases sitting between them. The CDR3 length is 15 residues. The germline CDR1 and CDR2 sequences are SGHRS and YFSETQ. CDR3 sequence reads: CASSSLDPSTDTQYF. The CDR3 DNA reads TGCGCCAGCAGCTCACTAGACCCAAGCACAGATACGCAGTATTTT.